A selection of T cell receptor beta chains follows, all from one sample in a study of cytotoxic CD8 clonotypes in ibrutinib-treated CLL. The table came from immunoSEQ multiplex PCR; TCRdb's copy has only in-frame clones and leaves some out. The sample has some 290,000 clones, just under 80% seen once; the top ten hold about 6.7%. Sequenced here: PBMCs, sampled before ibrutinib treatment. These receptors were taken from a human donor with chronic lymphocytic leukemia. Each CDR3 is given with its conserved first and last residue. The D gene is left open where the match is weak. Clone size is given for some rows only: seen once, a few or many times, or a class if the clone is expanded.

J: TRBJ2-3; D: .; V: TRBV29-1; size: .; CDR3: CSVEEPLDDPGGLDTQYF; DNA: TGCAGCGTTGAAGAACCCTTGGACGATCCCGGAGGGTTAGATACGCAGTATTTT
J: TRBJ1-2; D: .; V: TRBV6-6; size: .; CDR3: CASSLDRNYGYTF; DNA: TGTGCCAGCAGTTTGGACAGAAACTATGGCTACACCTTC
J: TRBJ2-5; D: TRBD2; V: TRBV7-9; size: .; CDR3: CASSLGTSGSGETQYF; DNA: TGTGCCAGCAGCCTCGGGACTAGCGGGAGTGGGGAGACCCAGTACTTC
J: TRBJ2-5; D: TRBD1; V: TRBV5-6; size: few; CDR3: CASSSLRTGGETQYF; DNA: TGTGCCAGCAGCTCCCTTAGGACAGGCGGAGAGACCCAGTACTTC
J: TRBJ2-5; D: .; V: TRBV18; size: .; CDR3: CASSPWETQYF; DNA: TGTGCCAGCTCACCTTGGGAGACCCAGTACTTC
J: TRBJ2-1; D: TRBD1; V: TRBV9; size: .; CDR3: CASSVTGGPYNEQFF; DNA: TGTGCCAGCAGCGTTACAGGGGGACCCTACAATGAGCAGTTCTTC
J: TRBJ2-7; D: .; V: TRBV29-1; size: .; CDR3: CSGGSGFYEQYF; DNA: TGCAGCGGGGGCAGCGGGTTTTACGAGCAGTACTTC
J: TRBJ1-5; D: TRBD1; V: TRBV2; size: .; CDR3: CASSDRQYSNQPQHF; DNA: TGTGCCAGCTCGGACAGGCAGTATAGCAATCAGCCCCAGCATTTT
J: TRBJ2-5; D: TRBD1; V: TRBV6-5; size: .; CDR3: CASRTDPQGVETQYF; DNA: TGTGCCAGCAGAACCGATCCACAGGGGGTAGAGACCCAGTACTTC
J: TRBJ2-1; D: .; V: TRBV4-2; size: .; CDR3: CASRQGGPYNEQFF; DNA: TGTGCCAGTCGTCAGGGCGGGCCCTACAATGAGCAGTTCTTC
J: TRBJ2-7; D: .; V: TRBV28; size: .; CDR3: CASNMRAYEQYF; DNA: TGTGCCAGCAATATGAGAGCCTACGAGCAGTACTTC
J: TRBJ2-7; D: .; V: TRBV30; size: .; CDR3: CAWSGSYEQYF; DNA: TGTGCCTGGAGTGGGTCCTACGAGCAGTACTTC
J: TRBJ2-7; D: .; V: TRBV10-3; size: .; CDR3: CAIRGQNYEQYF; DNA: TGTGCCATCAGGGGACAAAACTACGAGCAGTACTTC